This is a list of T cell receptor beta chains from one sample in a study of human T cells and chemical hapten exposure. TCRdb fed the RACE reads into MiXCR, producing one record per CDR3 protein. The repertoire consists of about 70,000 distinct CDR3 sequences, with approximately 6.1% occurring once and the leading ten covering just under 3.5%. The sequenced sample was whole blood. The receptors stem from a female donor in good health. Some clones in this sample may be carry-over from other donors' samples. Both conserved end residues are trimmed from each CDR3. Fields, in order: D gene, V gene, CDR3 protein. A D gene is named only where the DNA matches it firmly.

TRBD1 | TRBV20-1 | SASRDRQSGANVLT
- | TRBV7-3 | ASSLTGPRGVNTEAF
- | TRBV6-1 | ASTLARSSYNEQF
TRBD1 | TRBV5-1 | ASSLIQHRGISKNTGELF
TRBD2 | TRBV2 | ASSEHSGTRDTQY
- | TRBV15 | ATSRVELAKNIQY
- | TRBV5-1 | ASSLDRGTYEQY
TRBD1 | TRBV27 | ASSFLGQGGQPQH
TRBD1 | TRBV14 | ASSLMTGLGANVLT
TRBD1 | TRBV12-3/TRBV12-4 | ASSGTGKNTEAF
- | TRBV7-3 | ASSLKGTGELF
TRBD2 | TRBV6-6 | ASSLHQGWTSGMGGTDTQY
TRBD2 | TRBV20-1 | SARDDGGSETQY
- | TRBV20-1 | SARSFVSYEQY
- | TRBV30 | AWSVVAGELF
- | TRBV20-1 | SAREGASTDTQY
TRBD1 | TRBV30 | ASAVDTGVNSPLH
TRBD1 | TRBV28 | ASSFGQVNSPLH
TRBD2 | TRBV20-1 | SATQLAGGPGGEQF
TRBD2 | TRBV15 | ATSRYTSGTGELF
- | TRBV27 | ASSYSQGGYEQY
TRBD1 | TRBV9 | ASSVTGTGPYEQY
- | TRBV19 | ASTPLTGHNQPQH
- | TRBV18 | ASSASFGSKLF
- | TRBV6-2/TRBV6-3 | ASSSLEPKETQY
- | TRBV2 | ASSEELYSPLH
- | TRBV28 | ASSSPGPYEQY
- | TRBV7-9 | ASSSSAVGGDTQY
- | TRBV20-1 | SAISRDRAGGVSTTDTQY
TRBD2 | TRBV6-1 | ASAPLAGVADTQY
TRBD2 | TRBV6-2/TRBV6-3 | ASSYSGLIPGYEQY
- | TRBV20-1 | SASDRAGSANQPQH
- | TRBV20-1 | SAREPGDEKLF
TRBD1 | TRBV7-2 | ASSLVGQVFTDTQY
- | TRBV6-5 | ASSYSSSQETQY
- | TRBV12-3/TRBV12-4 | ASSIQGFEKLF
TRBD2 | TRBV6-6 | ASSYSKGLAAWETQY
- | TRBV10-3 | AIRRDIIMGTEAS
- | TRBV28 | ASTDGWVAGVTDTQY
TRBD1 | TRBV29-1 | SVATDRGSEAF
- | TRBV12-5 | ASGLVPGPESAGELF
- | TRBV27 | ASSSQGGKAF
- | TRBV21-1 | ASSKGRAGDLTDTQY
- | TRBV6-2/TRBV6-3 | ASSRPGRRSSTDTQY
- | TRBV12-3/TRBV12-4 | ASSSPSQGRSEQY